The TCR beta chain described here comes from a study of cytomegalovirus exposure and HLA in healthy donors. About this clone itself: The antigen is unknown.

Assay used: immunoSEQ multiplex PCR; TCRdb lists only in-frame clones, some missing. Among roughly 300,000 clones listed, more than 80% were seen once. Study-wide points: Rarity marked most TCR sequences, yet some public TCRs occurred in many donors.

The sequence derives from a woman under 30 in good health and CMV-seronegative. The material sequenced was PBMCs.

For the CDR3, the DNA is TGTGCCAGTACCGGGACACGGCTTGCAACTAATGAAAAACTGTTTTTT. This gives the protein CASTGTRLATNEKLFF. The chain uses TRBV19 and TRBJ1-4, with TRBD1 as a possible D gene (6 bases). The CDR3 is 16 residues long. Germline values: CDR1 LNHDA, CDR2 SQIVND (reference sequence). The V gene lost 7 bases and the J gene lost 0 bases, with 15 bases spanning the gap.